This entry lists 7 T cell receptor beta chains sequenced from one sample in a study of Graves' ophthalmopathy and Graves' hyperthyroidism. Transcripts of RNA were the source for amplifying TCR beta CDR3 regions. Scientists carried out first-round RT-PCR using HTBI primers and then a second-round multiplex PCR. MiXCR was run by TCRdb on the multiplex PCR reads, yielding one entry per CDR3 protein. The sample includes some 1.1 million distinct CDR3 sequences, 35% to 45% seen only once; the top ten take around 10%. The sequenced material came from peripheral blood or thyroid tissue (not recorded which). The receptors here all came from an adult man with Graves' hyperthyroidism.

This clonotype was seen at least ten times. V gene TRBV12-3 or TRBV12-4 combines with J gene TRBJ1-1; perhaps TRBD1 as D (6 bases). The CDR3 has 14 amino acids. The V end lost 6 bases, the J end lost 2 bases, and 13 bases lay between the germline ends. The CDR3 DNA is TGTGCCAGCAGGCTGACAGGAAGAAACACTGAAGCTTTCTTT. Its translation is CASRLTGRNTEAFF.

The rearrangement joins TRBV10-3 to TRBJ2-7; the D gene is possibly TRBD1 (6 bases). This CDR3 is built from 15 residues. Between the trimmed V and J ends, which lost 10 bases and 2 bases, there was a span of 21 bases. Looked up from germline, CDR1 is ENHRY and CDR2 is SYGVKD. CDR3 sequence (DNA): TGTGCCAGCAGCCACGAGCGGCAGGGGACCTACGAGCAGTACTTC. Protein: CASSHERQGTYEQYF.

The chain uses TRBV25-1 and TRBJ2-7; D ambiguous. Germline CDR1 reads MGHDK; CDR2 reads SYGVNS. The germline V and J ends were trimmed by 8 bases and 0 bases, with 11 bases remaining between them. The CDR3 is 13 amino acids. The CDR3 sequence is CASGNLDSYEQYF. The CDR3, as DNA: TGTGCCAGCGGGAACCTTGACTCCTACGAGCAGTACTTC.

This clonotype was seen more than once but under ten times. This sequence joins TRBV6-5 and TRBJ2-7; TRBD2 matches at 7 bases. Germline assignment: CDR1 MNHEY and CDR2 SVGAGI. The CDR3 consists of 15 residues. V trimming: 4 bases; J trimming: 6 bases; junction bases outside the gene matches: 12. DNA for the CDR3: TGTGCCAGCAGTTCTGCTAGCGGAAAGGTTGTCGAGCAGTACTTC. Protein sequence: CASSSASGKVVEQYF.

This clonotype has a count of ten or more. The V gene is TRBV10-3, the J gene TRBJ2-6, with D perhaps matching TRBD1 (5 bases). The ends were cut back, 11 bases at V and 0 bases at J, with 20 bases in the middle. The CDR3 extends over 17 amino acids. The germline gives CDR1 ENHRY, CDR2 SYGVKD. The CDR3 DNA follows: TGTGCCTCCCGAGACTCAACAGGATTCTCTGGGGCCAACGTCCTGACTTTC. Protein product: CASRDSTGFSGANVLTF.

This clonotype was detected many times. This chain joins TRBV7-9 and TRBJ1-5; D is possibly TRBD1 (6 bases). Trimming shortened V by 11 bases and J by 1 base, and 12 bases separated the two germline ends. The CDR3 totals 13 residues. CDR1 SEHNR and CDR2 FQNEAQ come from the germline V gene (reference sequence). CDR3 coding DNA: TGTGCCGGCCAGGGGTTAAGCAATCAGCCCCAGCATTTT. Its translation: CAGQGLSNQPQHF.

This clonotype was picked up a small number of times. The CDR3 bases are TGTGCCAGCAATGGACAGGGGGCCCAGTACTTC. Translation gives CASNGQGAQYF. The rearrangement uses TRBV2 and TRBJ2-5, with 10 bases matching TRBD1. CDR1 and CDR2 (germline): SNHLY, FYNNEI. This CDR3 is 11 amino acids long. V dropped 7 bases and J dropped 9; count of bases not matched to a gene: 2.